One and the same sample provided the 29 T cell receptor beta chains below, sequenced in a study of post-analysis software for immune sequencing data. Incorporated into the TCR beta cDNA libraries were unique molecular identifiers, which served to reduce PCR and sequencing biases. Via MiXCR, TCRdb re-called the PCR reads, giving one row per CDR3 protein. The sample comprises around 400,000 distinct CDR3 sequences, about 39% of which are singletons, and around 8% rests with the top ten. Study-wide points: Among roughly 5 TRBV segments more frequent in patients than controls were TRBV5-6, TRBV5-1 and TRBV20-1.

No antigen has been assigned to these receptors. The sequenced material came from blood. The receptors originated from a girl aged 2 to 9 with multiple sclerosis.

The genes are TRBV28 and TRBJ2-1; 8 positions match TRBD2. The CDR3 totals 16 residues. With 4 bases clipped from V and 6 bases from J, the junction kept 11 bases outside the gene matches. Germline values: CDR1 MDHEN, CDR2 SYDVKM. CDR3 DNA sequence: TGTGCCAGCAGTTCCCACAGCGGGAGAGAGGCCAATGAGCAGTTCTTC. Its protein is CASSSHSGREANEQFF.

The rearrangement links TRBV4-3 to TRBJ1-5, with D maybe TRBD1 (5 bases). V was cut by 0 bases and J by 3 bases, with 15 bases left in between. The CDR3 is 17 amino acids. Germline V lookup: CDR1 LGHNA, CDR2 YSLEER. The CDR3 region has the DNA TGCGCCAGCAGCCAAGATCACTCAGGGAGTCTCAATCAGCCCCAGCATTTT. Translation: CASSQDHSGSLNQPQHF.

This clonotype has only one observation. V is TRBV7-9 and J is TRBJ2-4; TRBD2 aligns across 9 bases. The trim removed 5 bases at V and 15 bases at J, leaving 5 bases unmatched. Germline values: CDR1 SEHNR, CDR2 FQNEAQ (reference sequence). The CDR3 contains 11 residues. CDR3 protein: CASSDVAGAYF. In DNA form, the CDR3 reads TGTGCCAGCAGCGACGTAGCGGGGGCGTACTTC. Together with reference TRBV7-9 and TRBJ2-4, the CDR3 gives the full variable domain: DTGVSQNPRHKITKRGQNVTFRCDPISEHNRLYWYRQTLGQGPEFLTYFQNEAQLEKSRLLSDRFSAERPKGSFSTLEIQRTEQGDSAMYLCASSDVAGAYFGAGTRLSVL.

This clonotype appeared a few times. CDR3 sequence reads: CASSATGGAGYTF. The CDR3 region has the DNA TGTGCCAGCAGCGCTACAGGGGGTGCTGGCTACACCTTC. The gene calls are TRBV11-2 and TRBJ1-2; TRBD1 agrees at 8 bases. From germline, CDR1 is SGHAT and CDR2 FQNNGV. After removal of 5 bases from V and 7 bases from J, the junction contained 6 bases not matched to a gene. This CDR3 spans 13 amino acids.

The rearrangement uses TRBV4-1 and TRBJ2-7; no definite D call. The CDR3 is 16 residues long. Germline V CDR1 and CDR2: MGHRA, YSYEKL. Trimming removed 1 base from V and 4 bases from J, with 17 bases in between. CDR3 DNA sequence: TGCGCCAGCAGCCAAGGGCTCCTAAAGGTTGGGTACGAGCAGTACTTC. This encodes CASSQGLLKVGYEQYF.

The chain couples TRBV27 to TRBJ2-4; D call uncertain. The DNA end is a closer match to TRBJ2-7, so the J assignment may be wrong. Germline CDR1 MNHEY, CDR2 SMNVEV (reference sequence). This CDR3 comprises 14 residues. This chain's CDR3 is CASSLDGKTYEQYF. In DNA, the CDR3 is TGTGCCAGCAGTTTAGATGGGAAAACCTACGAGCAGTACTTC.

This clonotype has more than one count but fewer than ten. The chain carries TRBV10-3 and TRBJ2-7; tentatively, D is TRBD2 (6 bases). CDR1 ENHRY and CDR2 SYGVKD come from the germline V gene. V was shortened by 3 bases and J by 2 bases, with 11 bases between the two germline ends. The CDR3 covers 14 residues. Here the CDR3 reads CAISDTPGAYEQYF. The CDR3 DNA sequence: TGTGCCATCAGTGATACCCCGGGGGCCTACGAGCAGTACTTC.

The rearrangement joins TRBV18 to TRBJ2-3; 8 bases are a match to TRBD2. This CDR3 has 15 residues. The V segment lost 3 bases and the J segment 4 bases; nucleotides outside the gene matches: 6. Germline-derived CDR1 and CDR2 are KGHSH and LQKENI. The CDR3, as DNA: TGTGCCAGCTCACCGGGGACTAGGCGCGCAGATACGCAGTATTTT. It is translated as CASSPGTRRADTQYF.

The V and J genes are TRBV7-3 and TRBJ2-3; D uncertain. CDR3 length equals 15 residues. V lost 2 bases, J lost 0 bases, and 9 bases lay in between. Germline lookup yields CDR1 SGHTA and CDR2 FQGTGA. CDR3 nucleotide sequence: TGTGCCAGCAGCTTACTCGCGACCAGCACAGATACGCAGTATTTT. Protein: CASSLLATSTDTQYF.

Here the CDR3 reads CASSLAPWSGELFF. The DNA of the CDR3 is TGTGCCAGCAGCTTAGCGCCGTGGTCCGGGGAGCTGTTTTTT. V and J are TRBV7-2 and TRBJ2-2; D unresolved. Germline CDR1 and CDR2: SGHTA and FQGNSA. V was shortened by 0 bases and J by 6 bases, with 8 bases between the two germline ends. The CDR3 is made up of 14 amino acids.

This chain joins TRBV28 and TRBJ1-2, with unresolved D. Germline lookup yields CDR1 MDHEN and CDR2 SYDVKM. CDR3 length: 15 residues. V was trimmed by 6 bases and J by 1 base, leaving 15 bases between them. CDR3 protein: CASRPRVGDNYGYTF. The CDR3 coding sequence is TGTGCCAGCAGGCCCCGAGTAGGAGATAACTATGGCTACACCTTC.

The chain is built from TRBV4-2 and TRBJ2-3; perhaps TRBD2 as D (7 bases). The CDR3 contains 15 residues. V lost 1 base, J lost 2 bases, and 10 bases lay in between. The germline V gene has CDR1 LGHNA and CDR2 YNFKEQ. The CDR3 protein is CASSQGGGPTDTQYF. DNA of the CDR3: TGTGCCAGCAGCCAAGGGGGGGGCCCCACAGATACGCAGTATTTT.

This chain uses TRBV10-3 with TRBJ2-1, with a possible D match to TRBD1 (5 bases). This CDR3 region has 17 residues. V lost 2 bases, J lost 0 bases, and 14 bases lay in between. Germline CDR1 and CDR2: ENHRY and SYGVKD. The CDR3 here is CAISENRQGSSYNEQFF. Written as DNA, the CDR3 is TGTGCCATCAGTGAGAATCGGCAGGGTAGCTCCTACAATGAGCAGTTCTTC.

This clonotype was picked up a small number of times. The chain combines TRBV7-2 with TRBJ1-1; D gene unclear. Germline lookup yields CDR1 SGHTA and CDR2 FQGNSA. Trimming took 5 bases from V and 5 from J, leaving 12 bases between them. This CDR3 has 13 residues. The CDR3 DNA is TGTGCCAGCAGCGCTGACATGTGGACTGAAGCTTTCTTT. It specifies CASSADMWTEAFF.

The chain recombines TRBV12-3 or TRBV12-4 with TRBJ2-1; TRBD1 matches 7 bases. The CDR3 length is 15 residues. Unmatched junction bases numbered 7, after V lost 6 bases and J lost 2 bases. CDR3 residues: CASRTTGAAYNEQFF. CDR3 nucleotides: TGTGCCAGCAGGACCACAGGGGCGGCCTACAATGAGCAGTTCTTC.

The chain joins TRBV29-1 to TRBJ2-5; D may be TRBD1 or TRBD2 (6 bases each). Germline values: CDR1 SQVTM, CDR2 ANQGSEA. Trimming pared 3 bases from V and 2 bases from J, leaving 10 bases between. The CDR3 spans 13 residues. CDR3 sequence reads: CSVDGGTQETQYF. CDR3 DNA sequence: TGCAGCGTTGACGGAGGGACACAAGAGACCCAGTACTTC.

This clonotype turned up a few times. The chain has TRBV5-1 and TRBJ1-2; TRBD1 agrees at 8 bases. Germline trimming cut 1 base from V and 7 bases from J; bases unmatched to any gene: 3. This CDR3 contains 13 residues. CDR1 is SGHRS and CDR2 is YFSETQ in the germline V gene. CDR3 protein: CASSLSGGGGYTF. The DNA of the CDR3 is TGCGCCAGCAGCTTGTCAGGGGGCGGTGGCTACACCTTC.

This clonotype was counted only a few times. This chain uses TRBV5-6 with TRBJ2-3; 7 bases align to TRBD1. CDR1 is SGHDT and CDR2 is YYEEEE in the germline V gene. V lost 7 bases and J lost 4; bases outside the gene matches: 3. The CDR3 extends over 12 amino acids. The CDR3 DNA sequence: TGTGCCAGCGTAGACAGGGCAGATACGCAGTATTTT. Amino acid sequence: CASVDRADTQYF.

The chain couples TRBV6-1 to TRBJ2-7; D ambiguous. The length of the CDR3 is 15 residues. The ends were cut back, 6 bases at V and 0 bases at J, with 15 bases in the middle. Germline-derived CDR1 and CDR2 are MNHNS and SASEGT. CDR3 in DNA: TGTGCCAGCAGCGAGCTGGGTATGAGCTCCTACGAGCAGTACTTC. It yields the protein CASSELGMSSYEQYF.

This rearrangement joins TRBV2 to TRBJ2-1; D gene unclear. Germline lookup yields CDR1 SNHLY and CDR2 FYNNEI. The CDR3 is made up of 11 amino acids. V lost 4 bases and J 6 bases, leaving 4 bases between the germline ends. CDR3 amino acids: CASSVPNEQFF. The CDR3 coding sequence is TGTGCCAGCAGTGTTCCCAATGAGCAGTTCTTC.

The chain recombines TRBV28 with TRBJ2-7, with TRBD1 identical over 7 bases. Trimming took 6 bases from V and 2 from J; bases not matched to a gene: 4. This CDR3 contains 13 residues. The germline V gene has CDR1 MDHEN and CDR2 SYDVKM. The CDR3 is CASSQGEPYEQYF. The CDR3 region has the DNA TGTGCCAGCAGCCAGGGGGAACCCTACGAGCAGTACTTC. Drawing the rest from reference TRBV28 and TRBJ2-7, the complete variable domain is DVKVTQSSRYLVKRTGEKVFLECVQDMDHENMFWYRQDPGLGLRLIYFSYDVKMKEKGDIPEGYSVSREKKERFSLILESASTNQTSMYLCASSQGEPYEQYFGPGTRLTVT.

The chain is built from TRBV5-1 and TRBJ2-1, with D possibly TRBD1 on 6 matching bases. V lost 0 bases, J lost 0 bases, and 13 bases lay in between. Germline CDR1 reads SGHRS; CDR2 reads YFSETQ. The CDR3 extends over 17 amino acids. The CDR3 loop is CASSLAGGGSSYNEQFF. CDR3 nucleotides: TGCGCCAGCAGCTTGGCCGGTGGGGGCAGCTCCTACAATGAGCAGTTCTTC.

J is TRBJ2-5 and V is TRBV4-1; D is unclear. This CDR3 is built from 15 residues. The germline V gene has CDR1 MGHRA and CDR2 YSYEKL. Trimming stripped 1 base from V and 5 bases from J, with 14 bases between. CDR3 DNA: TGCGCCAGCAGCCAAGTTGTCAATATGATGGAGACCCAGTACTTC. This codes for CASSQVVNMMETQYF.

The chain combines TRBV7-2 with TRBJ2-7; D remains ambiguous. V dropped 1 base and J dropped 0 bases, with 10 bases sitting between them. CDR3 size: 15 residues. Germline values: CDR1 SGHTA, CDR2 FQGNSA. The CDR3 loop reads CASSLVLDSSYEQYF. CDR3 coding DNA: TGTGCCAGCAGCTTAGTACTGGATAGCTCCTACGAGCAGTACTTC.

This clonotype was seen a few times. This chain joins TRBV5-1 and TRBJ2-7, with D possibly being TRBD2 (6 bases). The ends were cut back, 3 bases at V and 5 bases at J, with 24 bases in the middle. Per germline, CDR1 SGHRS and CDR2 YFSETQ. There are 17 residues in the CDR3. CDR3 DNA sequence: TGCGCCAGCAGCTCCTCTCAACTCCGGGCGGGGCAGGACGAGCAGTACTTC. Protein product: CASSSSQLRAGQDEQYF. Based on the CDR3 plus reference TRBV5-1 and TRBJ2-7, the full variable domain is KAGVTQTPRYLIKTRGQQVTLSCSPISGHRSVSWYQQTPGQGLQFLFEYFSETQRNKGNFPGRFSGRQFSNSRSEMNVSTLELGDSALYLCASSSSQLRAGQDEQYFGPGTRLTVT.

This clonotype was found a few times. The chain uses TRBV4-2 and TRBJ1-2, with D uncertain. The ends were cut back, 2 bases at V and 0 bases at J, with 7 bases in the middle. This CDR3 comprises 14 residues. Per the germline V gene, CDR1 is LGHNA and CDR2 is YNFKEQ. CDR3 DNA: TGTGCCAGCAGCCAAACCTCAGCTAACTATGGCTACACCTTC. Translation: CASSQTSANYGYTF.

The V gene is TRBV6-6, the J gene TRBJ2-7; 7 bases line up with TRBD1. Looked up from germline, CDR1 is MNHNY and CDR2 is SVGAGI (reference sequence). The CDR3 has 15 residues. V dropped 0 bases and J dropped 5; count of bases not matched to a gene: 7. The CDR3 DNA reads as TGTGCCAGCAGTTACTCGACTACAGGGGTCCACGAGCAGTACTTC. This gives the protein CASSYSTTGVHEQYF.

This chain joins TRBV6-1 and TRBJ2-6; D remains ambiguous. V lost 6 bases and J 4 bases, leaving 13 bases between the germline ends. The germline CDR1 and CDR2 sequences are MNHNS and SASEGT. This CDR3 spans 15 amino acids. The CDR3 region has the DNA TGTGCCAGCAGCTCCGTTAGGGTAGGGGCCAACGTCCTGACTTTC. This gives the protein CASSSVRVGANVLTF.

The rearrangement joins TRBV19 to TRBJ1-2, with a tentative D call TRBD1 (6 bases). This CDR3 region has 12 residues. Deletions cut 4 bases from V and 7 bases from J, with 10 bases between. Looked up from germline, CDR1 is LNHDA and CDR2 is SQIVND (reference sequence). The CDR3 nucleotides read TGTGCCAGTAGTACGGGACAAATTGGCTACACCTTC. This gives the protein CASSTGQIGYTF.